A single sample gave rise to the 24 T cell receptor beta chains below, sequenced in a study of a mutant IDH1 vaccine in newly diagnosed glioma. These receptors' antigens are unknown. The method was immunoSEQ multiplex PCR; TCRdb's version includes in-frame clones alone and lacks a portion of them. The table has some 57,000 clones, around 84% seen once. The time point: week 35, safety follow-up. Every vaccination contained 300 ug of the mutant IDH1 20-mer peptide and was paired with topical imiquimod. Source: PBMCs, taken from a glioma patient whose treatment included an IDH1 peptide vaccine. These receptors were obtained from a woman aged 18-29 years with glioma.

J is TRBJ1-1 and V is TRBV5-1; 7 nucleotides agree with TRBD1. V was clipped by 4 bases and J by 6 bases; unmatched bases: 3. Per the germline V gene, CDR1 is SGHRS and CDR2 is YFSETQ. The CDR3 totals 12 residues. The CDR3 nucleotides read TGCGCCAGCAGCCGTCAGGGGGCTGAAGCTTTCTTT. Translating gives CASSRQGAEAFF.

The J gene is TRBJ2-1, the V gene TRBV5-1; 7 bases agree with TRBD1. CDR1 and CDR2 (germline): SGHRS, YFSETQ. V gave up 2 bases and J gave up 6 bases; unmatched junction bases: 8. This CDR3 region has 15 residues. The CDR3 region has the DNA TGCGCCAGCAGCTTACAGGGGACCCCCCCCAATGAGCAGTTCTTC. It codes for CASSLQGTPPNEQFF. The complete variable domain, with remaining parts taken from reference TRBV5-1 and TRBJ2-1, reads KAGVTQTPRYLIKTRGQQVTLSCSPISGHRSVSWYQQTPGQGLQFLFEYFSETQRNKGNFPGRFSGRQFSNSRSEMNVSTLELGDSALYLCASSLQGTPPNEQFFGPGTRLTVL.

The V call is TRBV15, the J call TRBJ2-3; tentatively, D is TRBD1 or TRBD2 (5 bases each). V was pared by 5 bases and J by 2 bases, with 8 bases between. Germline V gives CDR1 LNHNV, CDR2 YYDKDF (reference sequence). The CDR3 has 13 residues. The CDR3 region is CATSRDLTDTQYF. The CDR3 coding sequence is TGTGCCACCAGCCGGGACCTCACAGATACGCAGTATTTT.

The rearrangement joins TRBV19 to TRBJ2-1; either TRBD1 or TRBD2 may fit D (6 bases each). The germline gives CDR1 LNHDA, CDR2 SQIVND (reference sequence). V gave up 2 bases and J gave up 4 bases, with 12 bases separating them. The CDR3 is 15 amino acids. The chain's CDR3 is CASSISGGEYNEQFF. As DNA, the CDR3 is TGTGCCAGTAGTATATCCGGGGGCGAATACAATGAGCAGTTCTTC. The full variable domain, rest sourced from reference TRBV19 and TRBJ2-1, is DGGITQSPKYLFRKEGQNVTLSCEQNLNHDAMYWYRQDPGQGLRLIYYSQIVNDFQKGDIAEGYSVSREKKESFPLTVTSAQKNPTAFYLCASSISGGEYNEQFFGPGTRLTVL.

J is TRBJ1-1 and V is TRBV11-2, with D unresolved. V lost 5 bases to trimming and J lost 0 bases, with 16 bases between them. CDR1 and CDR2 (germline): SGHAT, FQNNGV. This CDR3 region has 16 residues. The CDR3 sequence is CASSQAGFEMNTEAFF. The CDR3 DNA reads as TGTGCCAGCAGCCAGGCGGGCTTCGAAATGAACACTGAAGCTTTCTTT.

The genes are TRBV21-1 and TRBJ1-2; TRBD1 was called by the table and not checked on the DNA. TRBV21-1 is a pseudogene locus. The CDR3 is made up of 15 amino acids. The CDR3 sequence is CASSKVGTGPYGYTF. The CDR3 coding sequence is TGTGCCAGCAGCAAAGTAGGTACAGGGCCCTATGGCTACACCTTC.

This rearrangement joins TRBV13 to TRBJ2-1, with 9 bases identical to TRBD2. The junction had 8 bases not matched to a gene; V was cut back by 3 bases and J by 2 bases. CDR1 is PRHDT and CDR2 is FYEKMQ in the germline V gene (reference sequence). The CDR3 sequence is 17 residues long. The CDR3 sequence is CASSFLSGRGPYNEQFF. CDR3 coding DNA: TGTGCCAGCAGCTTCCTTAGCGGGAGAGGCCCCTACAATGAGCAGTTCTTC. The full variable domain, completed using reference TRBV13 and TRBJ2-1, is AAGVIQSPRHLIKEKRETATLKCYPIPRHDTVYWYQQGPGQDPQFLISFYEKMQSDKGSIPDRFSAQQFSDYHSELNMSSLELGDSALYFCASSFLSGRGPYNEQFFGPGTRLTVL.

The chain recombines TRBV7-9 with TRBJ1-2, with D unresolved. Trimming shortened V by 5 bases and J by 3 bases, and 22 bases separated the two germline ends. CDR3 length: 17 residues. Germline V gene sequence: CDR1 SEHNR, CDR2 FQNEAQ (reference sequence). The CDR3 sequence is CASSLEDFVQRYYGYTF. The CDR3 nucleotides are TGTGCCAGCAGCCTAGAGGATTTTGTGCAGAGGTACTATGGCTACACCTTC.

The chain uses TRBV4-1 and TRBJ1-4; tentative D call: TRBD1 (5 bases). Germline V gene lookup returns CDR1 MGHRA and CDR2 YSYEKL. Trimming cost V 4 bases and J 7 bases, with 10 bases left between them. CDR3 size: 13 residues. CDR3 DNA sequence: TGCGCCAGCAGCCTCCTAAGGGGTGAAAAACTGTTTTTT. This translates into CASSLLRGEKLFF.

The CDR3 nucleotides are TGTGCCAGCAGCGTAGGAGGGCAGGGGGCCTTTAACACTGAAGCTTTCTTT. The encoded protein is CASSVGGQGAFNTEAFF. The chain links TRBV9 to TRBJ1-1, with TRBD1 matching 8 bases. Trimming cost V 0 bases and J 2 bases; bases outside gene matches: 9. CDR1 and CDR2 from the germline V gene are SGDLS and YYNGEE. CDR3 size: 17 residues.

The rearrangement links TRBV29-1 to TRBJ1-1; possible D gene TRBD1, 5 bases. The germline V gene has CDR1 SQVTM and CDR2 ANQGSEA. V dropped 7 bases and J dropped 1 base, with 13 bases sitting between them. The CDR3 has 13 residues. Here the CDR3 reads CSGRETANTEAFF. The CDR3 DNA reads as TGCAGCGGGAGGGAGACAGCGAACACTGAAGCTTTCTTT.

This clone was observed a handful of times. CDR3 sequence (DNA): TGTGCCAGCAGCCTACTAGCGGGGGGTGGTGAGACCCAGTACTTC. Protein sequence: CASSLLAGGGETQYF. This sequence joins TRBV11-2 and TRBJ2-5; 12 bases align to TRBD2. With V trimmed by 5 bases and J by 5 bases, 6 bases remained unmatched. The CDR3 runs to 15 residues. The germline V gene has CDR1 SGHAT and CDR2 FQNNGV.

CDR3 DNA: TGTGCCAGCTCACCACCGGGACAGAGAGATGGCTACACCTTC. This encodes CASSPPGQRDGYTF. The rearrangement links TRBV18 to TRBJ1-2; 7 nucleotides line up with TRBD1. The CDR3 loop spans 14 amino acids. The ends lost 0 bases at V and 6 bases at J; junction bases unmatched: 4. Looked up from germline, CDR1 is KGHSH and CDR2 is LQKENI.

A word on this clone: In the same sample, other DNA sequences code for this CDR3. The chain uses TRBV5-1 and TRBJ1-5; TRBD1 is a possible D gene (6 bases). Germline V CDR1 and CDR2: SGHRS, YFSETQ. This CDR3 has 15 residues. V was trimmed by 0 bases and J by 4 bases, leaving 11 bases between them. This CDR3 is CASSLVGGRNQPQHF. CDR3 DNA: TGCGCCAGCAGCTTGGTGGGGGGCCGTAATCAGCCCCAGCATTTT.

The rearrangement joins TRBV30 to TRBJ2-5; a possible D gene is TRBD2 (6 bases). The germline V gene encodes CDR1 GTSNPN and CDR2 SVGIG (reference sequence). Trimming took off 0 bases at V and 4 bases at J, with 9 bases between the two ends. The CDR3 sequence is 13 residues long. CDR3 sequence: CAWSVQLAETQYF. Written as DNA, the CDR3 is TGTGCCTGGAGTGTACAACTAGCAGAGACCCAGTACTTC.

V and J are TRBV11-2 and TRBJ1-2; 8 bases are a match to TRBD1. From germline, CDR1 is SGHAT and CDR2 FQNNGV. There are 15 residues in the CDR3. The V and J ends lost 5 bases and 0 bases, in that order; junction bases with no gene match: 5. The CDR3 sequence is CASSPDRGANYGYTF. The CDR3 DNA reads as TGTGCCAGCAGCCCTGACAGGGGAGCTAACTATGGCTACACCTTC.

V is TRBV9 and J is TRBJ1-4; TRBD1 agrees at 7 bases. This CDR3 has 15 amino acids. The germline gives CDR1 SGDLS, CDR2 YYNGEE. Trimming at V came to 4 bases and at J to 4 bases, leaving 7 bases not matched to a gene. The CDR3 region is CASSSAGTVNEKLFF. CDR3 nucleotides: TGTGCCAGCAGCTCCGCCGGGACAGTTAATGAAAAACTGTTTTTT.

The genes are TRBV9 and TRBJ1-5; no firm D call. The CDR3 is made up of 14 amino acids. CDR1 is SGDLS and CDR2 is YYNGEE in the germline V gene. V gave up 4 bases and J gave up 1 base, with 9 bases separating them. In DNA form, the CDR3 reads TGTGCCAGCAGCATAGGAACCAGCAATCAGCCCCAGCATTTT. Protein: CASSIGTSNQPQHF.

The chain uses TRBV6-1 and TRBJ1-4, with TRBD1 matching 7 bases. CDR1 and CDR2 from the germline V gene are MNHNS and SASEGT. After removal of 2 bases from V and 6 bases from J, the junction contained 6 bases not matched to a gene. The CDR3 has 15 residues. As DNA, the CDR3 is TGTGCCAGCAGTGAATGGAGGGGGCGTGATGAAAAACTGTTTTTT. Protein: CASSEWRGRDEKLFF.

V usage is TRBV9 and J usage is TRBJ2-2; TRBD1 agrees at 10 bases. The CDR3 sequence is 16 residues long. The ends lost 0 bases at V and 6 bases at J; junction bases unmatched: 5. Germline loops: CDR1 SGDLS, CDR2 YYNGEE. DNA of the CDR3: TGTGCCAGCAGCGTAGGAGACAGGGGGCTCGCCGGGGAGCTGTTTTTT. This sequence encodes CASSVGDRGLAGELFF. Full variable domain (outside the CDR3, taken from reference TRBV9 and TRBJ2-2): DSGVTQTPKHLITATGQRVTLRCSPRSGDLSVYWYQQSLDQGLQFLIQYYNGEERAKGNILERFSAQQFPDLHSELNLSSLELGDSALYFCASSVGDRGLAGELFFGEGSRLTVL.

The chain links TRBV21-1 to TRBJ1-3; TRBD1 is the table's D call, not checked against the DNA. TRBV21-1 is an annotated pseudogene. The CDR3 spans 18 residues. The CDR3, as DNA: TGTGCCAGCACCAGGCCTACAGGGGGCACCCACTCTGGAAACACCATATATTTT. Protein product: CASTRPTGGTHSGNTIYF.

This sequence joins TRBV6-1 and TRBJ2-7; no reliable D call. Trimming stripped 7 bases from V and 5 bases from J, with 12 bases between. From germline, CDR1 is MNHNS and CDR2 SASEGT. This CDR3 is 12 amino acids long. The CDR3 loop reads CASIKGKNEQYF. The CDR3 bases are TGTGCCAGCATCAAAGGTAAAAACGAGCAGTACTTC.

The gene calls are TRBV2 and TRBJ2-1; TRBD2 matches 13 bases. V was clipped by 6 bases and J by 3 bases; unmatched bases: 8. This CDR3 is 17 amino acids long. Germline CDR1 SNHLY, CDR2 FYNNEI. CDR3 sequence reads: CASSGPGLAGYYNEQFF. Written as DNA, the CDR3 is TGTGCCAGCAGCGGTCCGGGACTAGCGGGATACTACAATGAGCAGTTCTTC. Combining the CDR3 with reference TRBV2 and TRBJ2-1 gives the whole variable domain EPEVTQTPSHQVTQMGQEVILRCVPISNHLYFYWYRQILGQKVEFLVSFYNNEISEKSEIFDDQFSVERPDGSNFTLKIRSTKLEDSAMYFCASSGPGLAGYYNEQFFGPGTRLTVL.

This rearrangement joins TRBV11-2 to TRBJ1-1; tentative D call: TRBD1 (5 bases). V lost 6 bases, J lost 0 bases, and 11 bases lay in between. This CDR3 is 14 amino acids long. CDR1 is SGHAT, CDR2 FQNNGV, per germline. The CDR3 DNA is TGTGCCAGCAGTTTGACGACAGTGAACACTGAAGCTTTCTTT. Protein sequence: CASSLTTVNTEAFF. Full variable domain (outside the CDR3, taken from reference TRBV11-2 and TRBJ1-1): EAGVAQSPRYKIIEKRQSVAFWCNPISGHATLYWYQQILGQGPKLLIQFQNNGVVDDSQLPKDRFSAERLKGVDSTLKIQPAKLEDSAVYLCASSLTTVNTEAFFGQGTRLTVV.